These 22 T cell receptor beta chains share one sample of origin, sequenced in a study of T-cell reconstitution after alpha-beta-depleted transplantation in children. Preparation of the TCRbeta library involved a method that used unique molecular identifiers. TCRdb redid the calling of the PCR reads with MiXCR, one entry per CDR3 protein. The sample lists about 340,000 distinct CDR3 sequences, about 16% occurring once. The sequenced sample was PBMCs, mostly from graft donor cells, obtained 360 days after TCRalphabeta/CD19-depleted stem cell transplant. The receptors were gathered from a male patient between 2 and 10 years old who had a stem cell transplant for acute lymphoblastic leukemia, so the T cells may come from the graft donor.

This clonotype was detected a few times. The chain joins TRBV28 to TRBJ1-2; D uncertain. Trimming took 5 bases from V and 2 from J, leaving 12 bases between them. This CDR3 region has 14 residues. CDR1 and CDR2 (germline): MDHEN, SYDVKM. CDR3 loop: CASSPPGVNYGYTF. The CDR3, as DNA: TGTGCCAGCAGTCCCCCCGGGGTCAACTATGGCTACACCTTC.

A few counts support this clonotype. V and J are TRBV29-1 and TRBJ2-7; TRBD2 matches 14 bases. V gave up 6 bases and J gave up 4 bases; unmatched junction bases: 8. This CDR3 contains 15 residues. The germline gives CDR1 SQVTM, CDR2 ANQGSEA. In DNA, the CDR3 is TGCAGCGTATCGACTAGCGGGAGGGCCCTATACGAGCAGTACTTC. Translating gives CSVSTSGRALYEQYF.

This clonotype was detected ten times or more. The chain has TRBV25-1 and TRBJ2-3; TRBD2 matches at 11 bases. The germline V gene has CDR1 MGHDK and CDR2 SYGVNS. There are 18 residues in the CDR3. Trimming removed 2 bases from V and 0 bases from J; junction bases left unmatched: 7. CDR3 residues: CASSERSSGRPSTDTQYF. DNA for the CDR3: TGTGCCAGCAGTGAACGGTCTAGCGGGAGGCCTAGCACAGATACGCAGTATTTT.

The chain has TRBV10-3 and TRBJ1-1; no firm D call. Trimming removed 6 bases at V and 3 bases at J, with 5 bases between. Germline CDR1 ENHRY, CDR2 SYGVKD. The length of the CDR3 is 11 residues. The CDR3 protein is CAIRRDTEAFF. DNA for the CDR3: TGTGCCATCAGGAGAGACACTGAAGCTTTCTTT.

The rearrangement links TRBV4-1 to TRBJ2-7, with D possibly matching TRBD2 (5 bases). This CDR3 is 16 amino acids long. Germline V gene lookup returns CDR1 MGHRA and CDR2 YSYEKL. The V gene lost 5 bases and the J gene lost 3 bases, with 20 bases spanning the gap. The CDR3 DNA is TGCGCCAGCAGCGTAGGAGCCTCCTGGACTGGCTACGAGCAGTACTTC. It encodes CASSVGASWTGYEQYF.

This chain links TRBV28 with TRBJ1-5; 8 bases map to TRBD1. V dropped 5 bases and J dropped 1; count of bases not matched to a gene: 7. The CDR3 runs to 16 residues. CDR1 MDHEN and CDR2 SYDVKM come from the germline V gene. DNA for the CDR3: TGTGCCAGCAGTCCCCTGGGACAGGCGAGCAATCAGCCCCAGCATTTT. Amino acids: CASSPLGQASNQPQHF.

This chain joins TRBV5-3 and TRBJ2-7; D unresolved. TRBV5-3 is an ORF, and what it does is uncertain. Trimming took off 8 bases at V and 0 bases at J, with 18 bases between the two ends. The CDR3 extends over 15 amino acids. The CDR3 here is CARGLGISSSYEQYF. The CDR3 region has the DNA TGTGCCAGGGGCTTGGGGATCAGCAGCTCCTACGAGCAGTACTTC.

The rearrangement links TRBV7-2 to TRBJ2-3; 9 bases fit TRBD2. The CDR3 is 16 residues long. V dropped 1 base and J dropped 1; count of bases not matched to a gene: 3. The germline V gene encodes CDR1 SGHTA and CDR2 FQGNSA. The CDR3 bases are TGTGCCAGCAGCTTAGGAGCGGGAGGTCGCACAGATACGCAGTATTTT. Its translation: CASSLGAGGRTDTQYF.

This clonotype was counted ten times or more. The rearrangement uses TRBV5-6 and TRBJ1-6; maybe TRBD1 (6 bases). Germline CDR1 and CDR2: SGHDT and YYEEEE. The CDR3 contains 14 residues. Trimming stripped 0 bases from V and 10 bases from J, with 11 bases between. CDR3 protein: CASSLGTASSPLHF. The DNA for the CDR3 is TGTGCCAGCAGCTTGGGGACAGCTTCCTCACCCCTCCACTTT.

At least ten counts were recorded for this clonotype. The chain links TRBV15 to TRBJ2-1; D not certain. V dropped 1 base and J dropped 5 bases, with 15 bases sitting between them. The V gene's germline CDR1 is LNHNV and CDR2 YYDKDF (reference sequence). CDR3 length: 16 residues. This CDR3 is CATSRGGRTSNNEQFF. The DNA of the CDR3 is TGTGCCACCAGCAGAGGCGGTCGGACGTCGAACAATGAGCAGTTCTTC.

The sample holds a few counts of this clonotype. The CDR3 DNA sequence: TGTGCCAGCAGTCCCCAGGTTCAAGAGACCCAGTACTTC. Protein: CASSPQVQETQYF. This chain joins TRBV7-2 and TRBJ2-5; the D is unclear. V was shortened by 6 bases and J by 2 bases, with 10 bases between the two germline ends. The CDR3 length is 13 residues. In germline, CDR1 is SGHTA, CDR2 FQGNSA.

This clonotype has a handful of counts. The chain combines TRBV5-1 with TRBJ1-4; 8 bases are a match to TRBD1. V lost 5 bases, J lost 4 bases, and 1 base stayed unmatched. The CDR3 has 13 amino acids. The germline gives CDR1 SGHRS, CDR2 YFSETQ. CDR3 DNA: TGCGCCAGCAGGGGACAGGATAATGAAAAACTGTTTTTT. It encodes CASRGQDNEKLFF.

Remarks on this clonotype: With a much larger clone just one base away, this may be a read error. This chain connects TRBV7-3 to TRBJ2-7; 10 bases fit TRBD1. V was pared by 1 base and J by 5 bases, with 5 bases of the junction left unmatched. Germline CDR1 reads SGHTA; CDR2 reads FQGTGA. The length of the CDR3 is 15 residues. The CDR3 protein is CASSLNGQGGNEQYF. The CDR3 DNA reads as TGTGCCAGCAGCTTAAATGGACAGGGGGGCAACGAGCAGTACTTC. Full variable domain (rest looked up from reference TRBV7-3 and TRBJ2-7): GAGVSQTPSNKVTEKGKYVELRCDPISGHTALYWYRQSLGQGPEFLIYFQGTGAADDSGLPNDRFFAVRPEGSVSTLKIQRTERGDSAVYLCASSLNGQGGNEQYFGPGTRLTVT.

This clonotype was seen just once. The rearrangement links TRBV9 to TRBJ2-1; 8 bases map to TRBD1. The trim removed 3 bases at V and 4 bases at J, leaving 9 bases unmatched. The CDR3 has 16 residues. CDR1 is SGDLS, CDR2 YYNGEE, per germline. The CDR3 loop reads CASSAEPGQAYNEQFF. The CDR3 DNA reads as TGTGCCAGCAGCGCGGAGCCGGGACAGGCTTACAATGAGCAGTTCTTC.

This clonotype was observed many times. The chain couples TRBV29-1 to TRBJ2-2; D is ambiguous. From germline, CDR1 is SQVTM and CDR2 ANQGSEA. The CDR3 sequence is 14 residues long. The V and J ends lost 7 bases and 0 bases respectively, with 12 bases between them. The CDR3 sequence is CSATPATNTGELFF. The CDR3 DNA follows: TGCAGCGCAACACCAGCCACGAACACCGGGGAGCTGTTTTTT.

This chain links TRBV12-3 or TRBV12-4 with TRBJ2-6; TRBD2 matches 7 bases. V trimming: 3 bases; J trimming: 0 bases; junction bases outside the gene matches: 14. The CDR3 extends over 20 amino acids. CDR3 region: CASSFRGRAPGGSGANVLTF. CDR3 coding DNA: TGTGCCAGCAGTTTTCGGGGGAGGGCCCCAGGCGGCTCTGGGGCCAACGTCCTGACTTTC.

Many counts were recorded for this clonotype. This chain links TRBV4-3 with TRBJ1-1; 10 nucleotides match TRBD1. Germline CDR1 is LGHNA and CDR2 is YSLEER. The CDR3 spans 18 residues. The V segment lost 0 bases and the J segment 5 bases; nucleotides outside the gene matches: 12. CDR3 in DNA: TGCGCCAGCAGCCAAGATTGGGCGACAGGGGGCGCTAAAACTGAAGCTTTCTTT. Translation: CASSQDWATGGAKTEAFF.

The CDR3 region has the DNA TGTGCCAGTAAGGGAAGTCAGGAGACCCAGTACTTC. Protein product: CASKGSQETQYF. The chain has TRBV25-1 and TRBJ2-5; D is uncertain. Trimming left V 9 bases short and J 5 bases short, with 13 bases between. Per germline, CDR1 MGHDK and CDR2 SYGVNS. CDR3 length: 12 amino acids.

V and J are TRBV4-1 and TRBJ2-7; TRBD2 is a possible D gene (5 bases). Germline-derived CDR1 and CDR2 are MGHRA and YSYEKL. This CDR3 has 13 amino acids. Trimming pared 1 base from V and 5 bases from J, leaving 9 bases between. The CDR3 protein is CASSQGARDEQYF. The CDR3 DNA sequence: TGCGCCAGCAGCCAAGGGGCGCGGGACGAGCAGTACTTC.

V usage is TRBV12-3 or TRBV12-4 and J usage is TRBJ2-1, with 7 nucleotides matching TRBD1. With V trimmed by 5 bases and J by 6 bases, 7 bases remained unmatched. The CDR3 sequence is 14 residues long. CDR3 in amino acids: CASSPSDRTNEQFF. As DNA, the CDR3 is TGTGCCAGCAGTCCTTCGGACAGGACCAATGAGCAGTTCTTC.

This clonotype was detected a few times. The chain combines TRBV11-3 with TRBJ2-1; maybe TRBD2 (6 bases). This CDR3 region has 16 residues. Trimming removed 0 bases at V and 4 bases at J, with 13 bases between. The V gene's germline CDR1 is SGHNT and CDR2 YENEEA. CDR3 nucleotide sequence: TGTGCCAGCAGCTTAGATCGTGGAGGGACTTACAATGAGCAGTTCTTC. Translating it yields CASSLDRGGTYNEQFF.

This clonotype was seen more than once but under ten times. This chain links TRBV6-1 with TRBJ1-1; TRBD1 agrees at 9 bases. Looked up from germline, CDR1 is MNHNS and CDR2 is SASEGT. V was pared by 5 bases and J by 7 bases, with 5 bases of the junction left unmatched. The CDR3 extends over 13 amino acids. CDR3 region: CASSTGTGNEAFF. In DNA form, the CDR3 reads TGTGCCAGCAGTACCGGGACAGGGAATGAAGCTTTCTTT.